The 10 T cell receptor beta chains below were found in one sample sequenced in a study of monozygotic twins with cystic fibrosis. The table came from immunoSEQ multiplex PCR; TCRdb's copy has only in-frame clones and leaves some out. This sample yields 30,000 to 35,000 clones, of which approximately 65% are seen a single time; 0.78% belongs to the top ten. Sequencing used blood. These receptors all come from a girl aged 10 to 17 with cystic fibrosis.

The CDR3 region is CASSPPSTDTQYF. CDR3 coding DNA: TGTGCCAGCTCACCACCGTCCACAGATACGCAGTATTTT. The V call is TRBV18, the J call TRBJ2-3; the D is unclear. Trimming pared 0 bases from V and 2 bases from J, leaving 3 bases between. CDR3 length: 13 residues. Germline CDR1 reads KGHSH; CDR2 reads LQKENI.

This clone showed up just a few times. This chain links TRBV28 with TRBJ1-1; D call uncertain. In germline, CDR1 is MDHEN, CDR2 SYDVKM. V was trimmed by 6 bases and J by 8 bases, leaving 13 bases between them. CDR3 size: 12 residues. The CDR3 nucleotides are TGTGCCAGCAGAACCACCCCGACAGAAGCTTTCTTT. Translating gives CASRTTPTEAFF.

This clone was counted between two and nine times. This chain's CDR3 is CASSSLGQGTGYTF. CDR3 sequence (DNA): TGTGCCAGCAGCTCCCTCGGACAGGGAACGGGCTACACCTTC. This chain links TRBV7-2 with TRBJ1-2; TRBD1 aligns across 8 bases. The CDR3 is 14 amino acids. V was pared by 4 bases and J by 8 bases, with 9 bases of the junction left unmatched. CDR1 SGHTA and CDR2 FQGNSA come from the germline V gene.

V and J are TRBV7-9 and TRBJ1-1; D uncertain. The germline V gene encodes CDR1 SEHNR and CDR2 FQNEAQ (reference sequence). The CDR3 length is 17 residues. Trimming took 5 bases from V and 0 from J, leaving 19 bases between them. CDR3 sequence reads: CASSPRPYSKVNTEAFF. The CDR3 DNA reads as TGTGCCAGCAGCCCAAGACCTTACAGCAAAGTGAACACTGAAGCTTTCTTT.

The chain recombines TRBV18 with TRBJ1-2; maybe TRBD1 (5 bases). Between the trimmed V and J ends, which lost 3 bases and 8 bases, there was a span of 16 bases. The CDR3 is 14 residues long. The germline V gene has CDR1 KGHSH and CDR2 LQKENI. The CDR3 nucleotides read TGTGCCAGCTCACCTCGTTCAGGTCCAGGGGGCTACACCTTC. Residues: CASSPRSGPGGYTF.

The genes are TRBV30 and TRBJ2-5; D remains ambiguous. The V gene lost 2 bases and the J gene lost 5 bases, with 9 bases spanning the gap. Per the germline V gene, CDR1 is GTSNPN and CDR2 is SVGIG (reference sequence). This CDR3 has 12 residues. CDR3 residues: CAWSHTVETQYF. The CDR3, as DNA: TGTGCCTGGAGTCACACAGTGGAGACCCAGTACTTC.

The chain couples TRBV18 to TRBJ2-7; TRBD1 matches 9 bases. The CDR3 contains 14 residues. Germline CDR1 and CDR2: KGHSH and LQKENI. V lost 3 bases to trimming and J lost 4 bases; unmatched junction nucleotides: 4. CDR3: CASSPGQGFYEQYF. The CDR3, as DNA: TGTGCCAGCTCACCGGGACAGGGTTTTTACGAGCAGTACTTC.

This chain connects TRBV5-6 to TRBJ2-1; D call uncertain. The CDR3 spans 11 residues. The germline V gene has CDR1 SGHDT and CDR2 YYEEEE. Trimming pared 2 bases from V and 5 bases from J, leaving 2 bases between. CDR3 protein: CASSFNNEQFF. The CDR3, as DNA: TGTGCCAGCAGCTTTAACAATGAGCAGTTCTTC.

The chain combines TRBV4-2 with TRBJ2-5; TRBD2 aligns across 7 bases. Looked up from germline, CDR1 is LGHNA and CDR2 is YNFKEQ. V shed 4 bases, J shed 2 bases, and the junction held 10 bases outside the gene matches. This CDR3 comprises 16 residues. CDR3 coding DNA: TGTGCCAGCAGCCCAGGATTGGTGGGACTACAAGAGACCCAGTACTTC. This gives the protein CASSPGLVGLQETQYF.

The gene calls are TRBV2 and TRBJ2-7, with D maybe TRBD2 (5 bases). The V end lost 2 bases, the J end lost 3 bases, and 14 bases lay between the germline ends. The CDR3 is 15 residues long. Germline-derived CDR1 and CDR2 are SNHLY and FYNNEI. The CDR3 is CASSERASNHYEQYV. The CDR3 coding sequence is TGTGCCAGCAGTGAAAGGGCTAGCAACCACTACGAGCAGTACGTC.